This TCR beta chain was documented in a study of tumor-infiltrating lymphocytes in localized non-small cell lung cancer. Study-wide results and limits: T-cell fraction did not differ between immunotypes IM1 and IM2.

The ends lost 6 bases at V and 1 base at J; junction bases unmatched: 5. The germline V gene encodes CDR1 MRHNA and CDR2 SNTAGT. CDR3 length: 14 residues. Assay: immunoSEQ multiplex PCR; the TCRdb copy retains only in-frame clones and omits some. The top ten clones hold around a tenth of a sample with some 13,000 clones, 68% of them seen once. This clone has only one observation. Its antigen remains unidentified. The sample was uninvolved lung tissue not adjacent to the tumor. This TCR was recovered from a human donor with non-small cell lung cancer. The chain combines TRBV6-4 with TRBJ1-1, with TRBD1 matching 7 bases. The CDR3 here is CASRYRGENTEAFF. CDR3 nucleotides: TGTGCCAGCAGGTACAGGGGAGAGAACACTGAAGCTTTCTTT.